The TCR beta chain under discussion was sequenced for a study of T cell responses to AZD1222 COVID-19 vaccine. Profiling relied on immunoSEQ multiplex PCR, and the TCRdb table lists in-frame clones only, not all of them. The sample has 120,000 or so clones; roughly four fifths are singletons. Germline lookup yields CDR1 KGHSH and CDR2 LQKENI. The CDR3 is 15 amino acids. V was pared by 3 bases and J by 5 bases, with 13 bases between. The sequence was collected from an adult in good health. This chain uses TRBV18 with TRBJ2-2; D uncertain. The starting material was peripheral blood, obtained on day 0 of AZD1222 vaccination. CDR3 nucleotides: TGTGCCAGCTCACCGGATGGTCCGAGGACCGGGGAGCTGTTTTTT. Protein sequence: CASSPDGPRTGELFF.